This TCR beta chain was identified during a study of OX40 agonist ivuxolimab in advanced cancers. Sequenced by immunoSEQ multiplex PCR; TCRdb stores in-frame clones only, minus some. The sample lists 20,000 or so clones, roughly 84% occurring once. Germline V gives CDR1 SGHTA, CDR2 FQGTGA. Deletions cut 1 base from V and 9 bases from J, with 20 bases between. CDR3 size: 16 residues. This specimen consisted of CD4+ or CD8+ T cells sorted from blood, obtained in a trial of the OX40 agonist ivuxolimab. The rearrangement uses TRBV7-3 and TRBJ2-3; D perhaps matches TRBD1 (5 bases). The source is an adult with an advanced solid tumor such as melanoma, head and neck, liver or kidney cancer. For the CDR3, the DNA is TGTGCCAGCAGCTTAATAGGGGCTACACCTGCCGAAACGCAGTATTTT. Translating gives CASSLIGATPAETQYF.